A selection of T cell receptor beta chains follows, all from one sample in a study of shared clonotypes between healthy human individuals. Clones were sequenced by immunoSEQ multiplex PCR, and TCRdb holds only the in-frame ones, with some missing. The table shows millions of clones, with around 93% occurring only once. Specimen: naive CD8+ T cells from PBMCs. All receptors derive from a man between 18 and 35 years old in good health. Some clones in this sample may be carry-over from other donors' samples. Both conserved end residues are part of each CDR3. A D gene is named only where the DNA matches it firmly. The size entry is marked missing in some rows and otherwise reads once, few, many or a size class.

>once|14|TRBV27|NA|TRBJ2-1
CASSPGPTSPEQFF
TGTGCCAGCAGTCCGGGACCCACCTCTCCTGAGCAGTTCTTC
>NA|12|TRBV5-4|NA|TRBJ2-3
CASSSRGDTQYF
TGTGCCAGCAGCTCGAGAGGAGATACGCAGTATTTT
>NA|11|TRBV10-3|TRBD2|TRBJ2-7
CAIQAGDEQYF
TGTGCCATTCAGGCGGGGGACGAGCAGTACTTC
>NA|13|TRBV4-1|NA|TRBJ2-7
CASSQDPAGEQYF
TGCGCCAGCAGCCAAGATCCGGCGGGAGAGCAGTACTTC
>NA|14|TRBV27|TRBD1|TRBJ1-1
CASSFSGGATEAFF
TGTGCCAGCAGTTTCTCAGGGGGCGCGACTGAAGCTTTCTTT
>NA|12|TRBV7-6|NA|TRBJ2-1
CASSQIGNEQFF
TGTGCCAGCAGCCAAATAGGCAATGAGCAGTTCTTC
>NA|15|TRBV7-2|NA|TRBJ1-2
CASSFSGEENYGYTF
TGTGCCAGCAGCTTTTCGGGAGAAGAGAACTATGGCTACACCTTC
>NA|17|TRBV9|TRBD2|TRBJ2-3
CASSDLAGDTPTDTQYF
TGTGCCAGCAGCGATTTAGCGGGAGACACCCCCACAGATACGCAGTATTTT
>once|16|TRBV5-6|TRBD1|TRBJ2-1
CASSPRGQGGYNEQFF
TGTGCCAGCAGCCCCCGGGGACAGGGGGGCTACAATGAGCAGTTCTTC
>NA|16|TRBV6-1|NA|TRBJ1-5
CASSETRGGSNQPQHF
TGTGCCAGCAGTGAAACTCGAGGGGGAAGCAATCAGCCCCAGCATTTT
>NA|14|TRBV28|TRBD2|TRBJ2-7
CASRPTGTRPEQYF
TGTGCCAGCAGACCCACCGGGACTAGGCCCGAGCAGTACTTC
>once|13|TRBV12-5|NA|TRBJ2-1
CASGPYSTHEQFF
TGTGCTAGTGGTCCGTACAGTACCCATGAGCAGTTCTTC
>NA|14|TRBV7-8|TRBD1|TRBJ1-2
CASSSAKTGEGYTF
TGTGCCAGCAGCTCTGCCAAGACAGGGGAGGGCTACACCTTC
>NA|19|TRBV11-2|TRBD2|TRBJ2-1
CASSPEEISGRAVLAEQFF
TGTGCCAGCAGCCCTGAGGAGATTAGCGGGAGGGCCGTATTAGCTGAGCAGTTCTTC
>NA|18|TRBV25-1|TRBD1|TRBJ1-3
CASSTGTGWTQAGDTIYF
TGTGCCAGCTCCACCGGGACAGGTTGGACCCAAGCCGGGGACACCATATATTTT
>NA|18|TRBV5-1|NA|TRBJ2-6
CASSFSRDVPSGANVLTF
TGCGCCAGCAGCTTTTCCCGGGACGTCCCCTCTGGGGCCAACGTCCTGACTTTC
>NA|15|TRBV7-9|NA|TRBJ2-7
CASSFVVANPYEQYF
TGTGCCAGCAGCTTTGTTGTCGCTAATCCCTACGAGCAGTACTTC
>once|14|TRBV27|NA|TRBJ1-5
CASSVTGSNQPQHF
TGTGCCAGCAGTGTCACAGGTAGCAATCAGCCCCAGCATTTT
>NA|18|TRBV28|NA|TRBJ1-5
CASRRTLGGRDSNQPQHF
TGTGCCAGCAGACGTACCCTGGGGGGGAGAGATAGCAATCAGCCCCAGCATTTT
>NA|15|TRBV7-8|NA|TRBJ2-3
CASSLGAGSADTQYF
TGTGCCAGCAGCTTAGGGGCGGGAAGCGCAGATACGCAGTATTTT
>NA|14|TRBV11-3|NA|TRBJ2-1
CASSLSPDYNEQFF
TGTGCCAGCAGCCTATCCCCGGACTACAATGAGCAGTTCTTC
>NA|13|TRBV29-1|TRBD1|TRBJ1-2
CSVPDRASYGYTF
TGCAGCGTTCCGGACAGGGCCTCCTATGGCTACACCTTC
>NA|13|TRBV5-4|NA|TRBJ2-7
CASSFSRMEEQYF
TGTGCCAGCAGCTTTAGCAGAATGGAGGAGCAGTACTTC
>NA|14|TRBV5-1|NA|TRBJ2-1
CASSLGVSYNEQFF
TGCGCCAGCAGCTTGGGGGTCTCCTACAATGAGCAGTTCTTC
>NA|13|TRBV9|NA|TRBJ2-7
CASSDRDDYEQYF
TGTGCCAGCAGCGACAGGGACGACTACGAGCAGTACTTC
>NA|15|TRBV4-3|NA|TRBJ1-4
CASSQDFRQKEKLFF
TGCGCCAGCAGCCAAGATTTCAGGCAGAAAGAAAAACTGTTTTTT
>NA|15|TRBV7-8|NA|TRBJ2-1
CASSSTPSVWGEQFF
TGTGCCAGCAGCTCGACGCCCTCCGTGTGGGGTGAGCAGTTCTTC
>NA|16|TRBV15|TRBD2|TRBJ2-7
CATSRERLAAAYAQYF
TGTGCCACCAGCAGAGAAAGACTAGCTGCTGCTTACGCGCAGTACTTC
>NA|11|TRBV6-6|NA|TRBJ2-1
CASQHGDEQFF
TGTGCCAGCCAACATGGGGATGAGCAGTTCTTC
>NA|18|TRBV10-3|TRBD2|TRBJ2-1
CAIKSELAGSSSYNEQFF
TGTGCCATCAAGAGTGAGCTAGCGGGATCCAGCTCCTACAATGAGCAGTTCTTC
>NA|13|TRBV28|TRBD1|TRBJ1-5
CASRDRLNQPQHF
TGTGCCAGCCGGGACAGACTTAATCAGCCCCAGCATTTT
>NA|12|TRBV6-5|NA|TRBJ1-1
CASSYSNTEAFF
TGTGCCAGCAGTTACTCGAACACTGAAGCTTTCTTT